This record concerns one TCR beta chain sequence. In the study's own analysis: Amplification from reference gene primers served as the basis for estimated nucleated cell counts. TCRdb keeps only in-frame clones here, not all; method: immunoSEQ multiplex PCR. The V and J calls and clone size were taken over from that table, and D and trimming were inferred from the DNA. The profile covers some 240,000 clones, with roughly 84% appearing a single time and approximately 1.5% taken by the ten largest. These data originate in a study of blood T cell repertoires in COVID-19. Looking at the study overall: There were acute and convalescent COVID-19 samples, and they came from the United States, Italy and Spain.

The V gene end was trimmed by 6 bases and the J gene end by 5 bases; junction bases not matched to a gene: 9. The germline V gene has CDR1 MDHEN and CDR2 SYDVKM. This CDR3 region has 15 residues. The sample consisted of peripheral blood. The TCR comes from a woman in her forties who had recovered from COVID-19. The V call is TRBV28, the J call TRBJ2-1; TRBD1 agrees at 8 bases. The CDR3 sequence is CASRLPDRDHNEQFF. The CDR3, as DNA: TGTGCCAGCAGACTTCCGGACAGGGACCACAATGAGCAGTTCTTC.